A selection of T cell receptor beta chains follows, all from one sample in a study of metastatic and nonmetastatic thyroid tumors. TCRdb redid the clone calls on the PCR reads using MiXCR. The sample shows 35,000 to 50,000 clones, about 3.3% of them seen only once. The sequencing sample was made of blood. The receptors originated from a female donor with papillary thyroid cancer or a benign thyroid nodule (not recorded which). Some clones in this sample may be carry-over from other donors' samples. Each CDR3 is given with its conserved first and last residue. D genes are given only for firm matches. Clone size appears in some rows only: once, few, many, or a class for an expanded clone.

>many|TRBV20-1|NA|TRBJ2-6
TGCAGTGCTAGGATTCAGGGGCAAAATTCTGGGGCCAACGTCCTGACTTTC
CSARIQGQNSGANVLTF
>NA|TRBV20-1|TRBD1|TRBJ1-5
TGCAGTGCCGGAGCTCCGGGACAGGGGTTCAATCAGCCCCAGCATTTT
CSAGAPGQGFNQPQHF
>many|TRBV25-1|NA|TRBJ2-7
TGTGCCAGCAGAAGATTCGAGGGCGAGCAGTACTTC
CASRRFEGEQYF
>few|TRBV6-1|NA|TRBJ2-1
TGTGCCAGCAGTCCTCAAGGGGGGGACAATGAGCAGTTCTTT
CASSPQGGDNEQFF
>NA|TRBV3-1|NA|TRBJ2-7
TGTGCCAGCAGCCAAGACTCGATCTCCTACGAGCAGTACTTC
CASSQDSISYEQYF
>many|TRBV7-8|TRBD1|TRBJ2-1
TGTGCCAGCAGCTTAGCGGGACAGGGTGGCCATGAGCAGTTCTTC
CASSLAGQGGHEQFF
>many|TRBV28|TRBD2|TRBJ2-1
TGTGCCAGCAGCGCGCGACCGGGACTAGCGCGATACAATGAGCAGTTCTTC
CASSARPGLARYNEQFF
>few|TRBV12-3/TRBV12-4|TRBD1|TRBJ1-2
TGTGCCAGCAGTCCACTGGCAACCGGGGACAGGCGCTTC
CASSPLATGDRRF
>NA|TRBV6-1|NA|TRBJ2-5
TGTGCCAGCAGTGCAGGGCCTAAAGAGACCCAGTACTTC
CASSAGPKETQYF
>few|TRBV6-2/TRBV6-3|NA|TRBJ2-2
TGTGCCAGCAGTACTAGTCCGAACACCGGTGAGCTGTTTTTT
CASSTSPNTGELFF
>medium-sized|TRBV19|TRBD1|TRBJ2-7
TGTGCCAGTAGTATAGCGGGACAGGCCGCCTACGAGCAGTACTTC
CASSIAGQAAYEQYF
>NA|TRBV2|NA|TRBJ2-2
TGTGCCAGCAGTGGAATAGGGTTGAACACCGGGGAGCTGTTTTTT
CASSGIGLNTGELFF
>many|TRBV14|TRBD1|TRBJ1-1
TGTGCCAGCAGCCAAGGGGGACAGGGGCTGGACACTGAAGCTTTCTTT
CASSQGGQGLDTEAFF
>NA|TRBV7-9|NA|TRBJ1-2
TGTGCCAGCAGCTCGACATCCTCGGGCGGCTACACCTTC
CASSSTSSGGYTF
>NA|TRBV9|NA|TRBJ2-7
TGTGCCAGCAGCCCCCCCGCGACAGGAGACCACGAGCAGTACTTC
CASSPPATGDHEQYF
>NA|TRBV5-1|NA|TRBJ2-1
TGCGCCAGCAGCTACGGCGCTGAGCAGTTCTTC
CASSYGAEQFF
>many|TRBV29-1|NA|TRBJ2-3
TGCAGCGTGAGGGGTACCACAGATACGCAGTATTTT
CSVRGTTDTQYF
>few|TRBV7-3|TRBD2|TRBJ2-1
TGTGCCAGCACCCTGGGTAGCGGGAGTGAGCAGTTCTTC
CASTLGSGSEQFF